Below are 32 T cell receptor beta chains sequenced from a single sample in a study of T cell repertoires in cytomegalovirus infection. TCRdb redid the calling of the reads with MiXCR, one entry per CDR3 protein. The sample includes around 180,000 distinct CDR3 sequences, roughly a fifth of them seen just once. Source material: PBMCs. These receptors all stem from a human donor in good health (CMV status not recorded). Some clones in this sample may be carry-over from other donors' samples.

This clonotype was picked up many times. V and J are TRBV7-8 and TRBJ1-5; D possibly corresponds to TRBD1 (6 bases). V lost 1 base, J lost 2 bases, and 15 bases lay in between. The CDR3 loop spans 17 amino acids. Germline CDR1 is SGHVS and CDR2 is FQNEAQ. The CDR3 nucleotides are TGTGCCAGCAGCTTAGTCCCAGGGGTGTTGGGCAATCAGCCCCAGCATTTT. Protein: CASSLVPGVLGNQPQHF.

This clonotype was detected many times. The V and J genes are TRBV28 and TRBJ1-2; no firm D call. Looked up from germline, CDR1 is MDHEN and CDR2 is SYDVKM. Trimming stripped 10 bases from V and 4 bases from J, with 19 bases between. There are 14 residues in the CDR3. The CDR3 protein is CATTRRDSTYGYTF. For the CDR3, the DNA is TGTGCCACCACCAGGAGAGATTCAACCTATGGCTACACCTTC.

This clonotype has at least ten counts. This chain joins TRBV7-8 and TRBJ2-1; 9 bases are shared with TRBD2. This CDR3 has 17 amino acids. V shed 5 bases and J 7 bases; nucleotides not matched to a gene: 15. From germline, CDR1 is SGHVS and CDR2 FQNEAQ. The CDR3 sequence: CASSQIAGLAGWNEQFF. CDR3 sequence (DNA): TGTGCCAGCAGCCAAATTGCCGGGCTAGCGGGATGGAATGAGCAGTTCTTC.

DNA of the CDR3: TGCGCCAGCAGCCAAGACTCGCCGGGCGGACAGGGGGCTCGAGATACGCAGTATTTT. Amino acid sequence: CASSQDSPGGQGARDTQYF. The chain has TRBV4-1 and TRBJ2-3; 11 bases map to TRBD1. Germline CDR1 and CDR2: MGHRA and YSYEKL. The CDR3 loop spans 19 amino acids. With V trimmed by 0 bases and J by 5 bases, 13 bases remained unmatched.

This clonotype came up many times. The chain carries TRBV7-9 and TRBJ2-1, with 8 bases that match TRBD2. Germline V gene data show CDR1 as SEHNR and CDR2 as FQNEAQ (reference sequence). Losses at the gene ends were 2 bases for V and 7 bases for J; bases not matched to a gene: 1. The CDR3 contains 13 residues. The CDR3, as DNA: TGTGCCAGCAGCTTATCGGGAGGGAATGAGCAGTTCTTC. This gives the protein CASSLSGGNEQFF.

The sample holds a few counts of this clonotype. V usage is TRBV4-1 and J usage is TRBJ1-2; D perhaps matches TRBD1 (6 bases). V was clipped by 2 bases and J by 0 bases, with 13 bases between them. The V gene's germline CDR1 is MGHRA and CDR2 YSYEKL. The CDR3 loop spans 16 amino acids. This CDR3 is CASSQRYRAANYGYTF. CDR3 in DNA: TGCGCCAGCAGCCAACGGTACAGGGCGGCTAACTATGGCTACACCTTC.

The CDR3 nucleotides are TGTGCCAGTAGTAGGGACCGATCTAGCAATCAGCCCCAGCATTTT. Amino acids: CASSRDRSSNQPQHF. This chain uses TRBV19 with TRBJ1-5; maybe TRBD1 (5 bases). Germline V lookup: CDR1 LNHDA, CDR2 SQIVND (reference sequence). The CDR3 is 15 amino acids. The germline V and J ends were trimmed by 4 bases and 0 bases, with 10 bases remaining between them.

The V and J genes are TRBV20-1 and TRBJ2-5; tentatively, D is TRBD1 or TRBD2 (5 bases each). The germline V and J ends were trimmed by 4 bases and 4 bases, with 13 bases remaining between them. In germline, CDR1 is DFQATT, CDR2 SNEGSKA (reference sequence). The CDR3 has 13 residues. CDR3 nucleotide sequence: TGCAGTGCTAAAAAGGGACCTTTAGAGACCCAGTACTTC. It is translated as CSAKKGPLETQYF.

V and J are TRBV7-3 and TRBJ1-1; no firm D call. The V end lost 1 base, the J end lost 7 bases, and 13 bases lay between the germline ends. Germline CDR1 SGHTA, CDR2 FQGTGA. The CDR3 sequence is 14 residues long. The CDR3 loop is CASSLNPGGYEAFF. CDR3 nucleotides: TGTGCCAGCAGCTTAAACCCGGGAGGATATGAAGCTTTCTTT.

This clonotype was counted only a few times. The J gene is TRBJ1-2, the V gene TRBV5-1, with D perhaps TRBD1 (5 bases). Germline V lookup: CDR1 SGHRS, CDR2 YFSETQ. The CDR3 length is 13 residues. Trimming shortened V by 0 bases and J by 7 bases, and 10 bases separated the two germline ends. In nucleotides, the CDR3 is TGCGCCAGCAGCTTGGACGGCAGGGCTGGCTACACCTTC. It translates to CASSLDGRAGYTF.

This chain connects TRBV27 to TRBJ2-7; D gene ambiguous. V was trimmed by 8 bases and J by 0 bases, leaving 11 bases between them. The CDR3 totals 13 residues. In germline, CDR1 is MNHEY, CDR2 SMNVEV (reference sequence). The CDR3 spells CASGRGYSYEQYF. DNA of the CDR3: TGTGCCAGCGGACGAGGTTACTCCTACGAGCAGTACTTC.

This clonotype was picked up a small number of times. The chain links TRBV24-1 to TRBJ2-2, with D unresolved. Germline loops: CDR1 KGHDR, CDR2 SFDVKD. Trimming took 5 bases from V and 4 from J, leaving 10 bases between them. The CDR3 extends over 14 amino acids. CDR3 loop: CATSGADPTGELFF. The CDR3 coding sequence is TGTGCCACCAGTGGGGCAGACCCCACCGGGGAGCTGTTTTTT.

This clonotype was found a few times. The chain carries TRBV29-1 and TRBJ2-7; no definite D call. With 2 bases removed from V and 3 bases from J, the gap between germline ends came to 5 bases. The CDR3 spans 11 residues. Per the germline V gene, CDR1 is SQVTM and CDR2 is ANQGSEA. The CDR3 spells CSVELGYEQYF. The CDR3 DNA is TGCAGCGTTGAATTGGGCTACGAGCAGTACTTC.

The V and J genes are TRBV11-3 and TRBJ2-1; 8 bases agree with TRBD2. The V gene's germline CDR1 is SGHNT and CDR2 YENEEA. V lost 3 bases, J lost 0 bases, and 4 bases stayed unmatched. This CDR3 spans 16 amino acids. CDR3 in DNA: TGTGCCAGCAGCTTGGCCAGCGGGAGCTCCTACAATGAGCAGTTCTTC. Protein product: CASSLASGSSYNEQFF.

In its sample, this clonotype was seen many times. The J gene is TRBJ1-4, the V gene TRBV9, with a possible D match to TRBD1 (5 bases). Germline CDR1 reads SGDLS; CDR2 reads YYNGEE. This CDR3 has 15 residues. V was cut by 2 bases and J by 4 bases, with 12 bases left in between. Here the CDR3 DNA reads TGTGCCAGCAGCGTTGCCGGACACCTTAATGAAAAACTGTTTTTT. It codes for CASSVAGHLNEKLFF. Variable domain in full (rest from reference TRBV9 and TRBJ1-4): DSGVTQTPKHLITATGQRVTLRCSPRSGDLSVYWYQQSLDQGLQFLIQYYNGEERAKGNILERFSAQQFPDLHSELNLSSLELGDSALYFCASSVAGHLNEKLFFGSGTQLSVL.

The rearrangement links TRBV7-6 to TRBJ1-1, with a possible D match to TRBD1 (5 bases). Germline V lookup: CDR1 SGHVS, CDR2 FNYEAQ. V lost 10 bases to trimming and J lost 10 bases, with 22 bases between them. This CDR3 has 13 amino acids. CDR3 nucleotides: TGTGCCACCATAAGGAGGGGCGAGGGTGTAGCTTTCTTT. This sequence encodes CATIRRGEGVAFF. Full variable domain (remainder filled in from reference TRBV7-6 and TRBJ1-1): GAGVSQSPRYKVTKRGQDVALRCDPISGHVSLYWYRQALGQGPEFLTYFNYEAQQDKSGLPNDRFSAERPEGSISTLTIQRTEQRDSAMYRCATIRRGEGVAFFGQGTRLTVV.

On this clonotype itself: A much larger clone differs by one base, so this may be a read error. The chain has TRBV7-8 and TRBJ1-1, with D uncertain. The V gene lost 2 bases and the J gene lost 3 bases, with 13 bases spanning the gap. This CDR3 is 15 amino acids long. The V gene's germline CDR1 is SGHVS and CDR2 FQNEAQ. The CDR3 loop is CASSLPRRRDTEAFF. Written as DNA, the CDR3 is TGTGCCAGCAGCTTACCTAGGAGGAGGGACACTGAAGCTTTCTTT.

This clonotype was counted many times. The V gene is TRBV7-2, the J gene TRBJ2-5, with a tentative D call TRBD1 (6 bases). This CDR3 spans 16 amino acids. CDR1 is SGHTA and CDR2 is FQGNSA in the germline V gene. Trimming removed 2 bases from V and 5 bases from J, with 18 bases in between. CDR3 sequence reads: CASSLRHSRDRETQYF. CDR3 coding DNA: TGTGCCAGCAGCTTAAGGCACTCCCGCGACAGGGAGACCCAGTACTTC.

Points on this clonotype: This sequence may be a read error, since a much larger clone differs from it by one base. The chain uses TRBV7-2 and TRBJ2-1, with D possibly matching TRBD1 (6 bases). CDR3 length: 15 amino acids. In germline, CDR1 is SGHTA, CDR2 FQGNSA. Trimming stripped 4 bases from V and 7 bases from J, with 17 bases between. The CDR3 protein is CTSSYDRRGRNEQFF. In nucleotides, the CDR3 is TGTACCAGCAGCTATGACAGGCGAGGTAGAAATGAGCAGTTCTTC.

In regard to this clonotype: The junction and the germline gene differ at one end; a read error may be behind it. This rearrangement joins TRBV7-2 to TRBJ1-1; possible D gene TRBD1, 6 bases. The CDR3 sequence is 15 residues long. Germline loops: CDR1 SGHTA, CDR2 FQGNSA. CDR3 amino acids: CARSPPGGVNTEAFF. As DNA, the CDR3 is TGTGCCCGCAGCCCTCCTGGGGGCGTGAACACTGAAGCTTTCTTT.

V usage is TRBV2 and J usage is TRBJ1-5; no firm D call. This CDR3 spans 14 amino acids. The V end lost 8 bases, the J end lost 2 bases, and 13 bases lay between the germline ends. Germline CDR1 SNHLY, CDR2 FYNNEI. The DNA of the CDR3 is TGTGCCAGCCGTGGGTCGGGAGGCAATCAGCCCCAGCATTTT. It codes for CASRGSGGNQPQHF.

The chain is built from TRBV3-1 and TRBJ1-5; TRBD1 matches 7 bases. The CDR3 contains 16 residues. Germline CDR1 is LGHDT and CDR2 is YNNKEL (reference sequence). V lost 0 bases to trimming and J lost 1 base; unmatched junction nucleotides: 3. CDR3 in amino acids: CASSQDPRGSNQPQHF. DNA for the CDR3: TGTGCCAGCAGCCAAGATCCCAGGGGGAGCAATCAGCCCCAGCATTTT.

V is TRBV29-1 and J is TRBJ1-2; possible D gene TRBD1, 6 bases. The ends were cut back, 7 bases at V and 2 bases at J, with 14 bases in the middle. Per the germline V gene, CDR1 is SQVTM and CDR2 is ANQGSEA. This CDR3 contains 13 residues. CDR3 bases: TGCAGCGCCGAAGGTGGGACAAACTATGGCTACACCTTC. Residues: CSAEGGTNYGYTF. Supplemented by reference TRBV29-1 and TRBJ1-2, the full variable domain reads SAVISQKPSRDICQRGTSLTIQCQVDSQVTMMFWYRQQPGQSLTLIATANQGSEATYESGFVIDKFPISRPNLTFSTLTVSNMSPEDSSIYLCSAEGGTNYGYTFGSGTRLTVV.

This clonotype was counted a few times. The V call is TRBV20-1, the J call TRBJ1-4; 9 bases agree with TRBD1. The V and J ends lost 3 bases and 7 bases, in that order; junction bases with no gene match: 3. The CDR3 runs to 13 residues. Per the germline V gene, CDR1 is DFQATT and CDR2 is SNEGSKA (reference sequence). The CDR3 coding sequence is TGCAGTGCTAGGACAGGGGGGAGTGAAAAACTGTTTTTT. This translates into CSARTGGSEKLFF.

This clonotype has only a few counts. The chain links TRBV19 to TRBJ1-5; 7 nucleotides align to TRBD1. The CDR3 contains 14 residues. Germline assignment: CDR1 LNHDA and CDR2 SQIVND (reference sequence). Trimming cost V 6 bases and J 3 bases; bases outside gene matches: 5. The CDR3 loop is CASRETGLNQPQHF. In DNA form, the CDR3 reads TGTGCCAGTAGGGAGACAGGGCTCAATCAGCCCCAGCATTTT. The variable domain in full, with the rest retrieved from reference TRBV19 and TRBJ1-5, is DGGITQSPKYLFRKEGQNVTLSCEQNLNHDAMYWYRQDPGQGLRLIYYSQIVNDFQKGDIAEGYSVSREKKESFPLTVTSAQKNPTAFYLCASRETGLNQPQHFGDGTRLSIL.

In the case of this clonotype: This CDR3 fails to terminate in the conserved phenylalanine or tryptophan, so it likely reflects a read error. This rearrangement joins TRBV5-1 to TRBJ2-7, with 7 bases matching TRBD1. CDR1 and CDR2 (germline): SGHRS, YFSETQ. Trimming took 4 bases from V and 3 from J; bases not matched to a gene: 7. This CDR3 has 14 residues. In DNA form, the CDR3 reads TGCGCCAGCAGCCCCCCAGCAGGGGGCTACGAGCAGTACATC. Its protein product is CASSPPAGGYEQYI.

The sample holds many counts of this clonotype. The rearrangement joins TRBV12-3 or TRBV12-4 to TRBJ1-5; D is possibly TRBD1 (6 bases). CDR3 length: 14 residues. The V gene lost 5 bases and the J gene lost 3 bases, with 11 bases spanning the gap. The DNA of the CDR3 is TGTGCCAGCAGTCCCGCAGGGGTCAATCAGCCCCAGCATTTT. As protein: CASSPAGVNQPQHF.

This clonotype occurred a few times. This chain uses TRBV29-1 with TRBJ2-5; 8 nucleotides line up with TRBD1. V lost 4 bases to trimming and J lost 5 bases; unmatched junction nucleotides: 6. The CDR3 is 13 residues long. Germline assignment: CDR1 SQVTM and CDR2 ANQGSEA. CDR3 in DNA: TGCAGCGTTGGGACAGGGAAGGTTGAGACCCAGTACTTC. It specifies CSVGTGKVETQYF.

This clonotype was counted at least ten times. The gene calls are TRBV7-9 and TRBJ2-1; no clear D. The CDR3 is 15 residues long. The germline V gene has CDR1 SEHNR and CDR2 FQNEAQ (reference sequence). Trimming removed 2 bases from V and 0 bases from J, with 8 bases in between. CDR3 sequence reads: CASSLRASSYNEQFF. The CDR3 nucleotides are TGTGCCAGCAGCTTACGCGCTAGCTCCTACAATGAGCAGTTCTTC. The full variable domain, rest sourced from reference TRBV7-9 and TRBJ2-1, is DTGVSQNPRHKITKRGQNVTFRCDPISEHNRLYWYRQTLGQGPEFLTYFQNEAQLEKSRLLSDRFSAERPKGSFSTLEIQRTEQGDSAMYLCASSLRASSYNEQFFGPGTRLTVL.

There are many counts of this clonotype. CDR3 nucleotide sequence: TGTGCCAGCAGCTTAGCCCCCGGGACTAGCGGGAGAATACCGTACTTC. Residues: CASSLAPGTSGRIPYF. J is TRBJ2-7 and V is TRBV7-2, with 14 bases fitting TRBD2. Unmatched junction bases numbered 10, after V lost 0 bases and J lost 12 bases. Germline CDR1 is SGHTA and CDR2 is FQGNSA. This CDR3 has 16 residues.

About this clonotype: Germline and junction disagree at one end, which may indicate a read error. The J gene is TRBJ1-5, the V gene TRBV7-2; D is undetermined. This CDR3 region has 13 residues. CDR1 is SGHTA, CDR2 FQGNSA, per germline. CDR3 protein: CASSGHHGQPPHF. Here the CDR3 DNA reads TGTGCCAGCAGCGGCCACCACGGGCAGCCCCCGCATTTT.

As to this clonotype: A much larger clone is a single base away; this may be a read error. This chain uses TRBV18 with TRBJ2-3, with D unclear. The ends were cut back, 6 bases at V and 2 bases at J, with 15 bases in the middle. The CDR3 has 15 amino acids. Germline V CDR1 and CDR2: KGHSH, LQKENI. The CDR3 DNA is TGTGCCAGCTCCCGGACCGGAGCTAACACAGATACGCAGTATTTT. Translation gives CASSRTGANTDTQYF.